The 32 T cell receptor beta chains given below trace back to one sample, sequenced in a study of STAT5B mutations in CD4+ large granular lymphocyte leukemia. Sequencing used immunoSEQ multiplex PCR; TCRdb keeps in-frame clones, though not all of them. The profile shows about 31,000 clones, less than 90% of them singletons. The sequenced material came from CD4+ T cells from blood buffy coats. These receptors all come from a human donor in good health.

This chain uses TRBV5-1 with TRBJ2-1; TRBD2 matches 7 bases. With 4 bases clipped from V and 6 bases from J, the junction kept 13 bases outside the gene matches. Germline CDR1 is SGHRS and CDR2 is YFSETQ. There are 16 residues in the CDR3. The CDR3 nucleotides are TGCGCCAGCAGCCCCCCCCTGGCGGGGGAGGTCAATGAGCAGTTCTTC. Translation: CASSPPLAGEVNEQFF.

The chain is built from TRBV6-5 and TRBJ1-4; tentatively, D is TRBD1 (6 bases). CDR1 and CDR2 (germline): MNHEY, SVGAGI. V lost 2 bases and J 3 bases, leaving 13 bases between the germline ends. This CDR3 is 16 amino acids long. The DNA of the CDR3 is TGTGCCAGCAGTTACGCCTTAACAGGGTCTAATGAAAAACTGTTTTTT. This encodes CASSYALTGSNEKLFF.

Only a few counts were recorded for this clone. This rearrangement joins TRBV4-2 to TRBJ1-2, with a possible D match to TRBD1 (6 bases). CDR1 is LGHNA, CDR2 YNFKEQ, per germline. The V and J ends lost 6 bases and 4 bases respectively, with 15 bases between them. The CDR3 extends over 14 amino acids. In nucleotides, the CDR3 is TGTGCCAGCAGACTTCAGACAGGAACCTATGGCTACACCTTC. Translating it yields CASRLQTGTYGYTF.

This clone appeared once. CDR3 sequence reads: CASSFTRPSTDTQYF. For the CDR3, the DNA is TGCGCCAGCAGCTTCACCAGGCCTAGCACAGATACGCAGTATTTT. J is TRBJ2-3 and V is TRBV5-1; D gene unclear. From germline, CDR1 is SGHRS and CDR2 YFSETQ. The CDR3 totals 15 residues. The germline V and J ends were trimmed by 2 bases and 0 bases, with 10 bases remaining between them.

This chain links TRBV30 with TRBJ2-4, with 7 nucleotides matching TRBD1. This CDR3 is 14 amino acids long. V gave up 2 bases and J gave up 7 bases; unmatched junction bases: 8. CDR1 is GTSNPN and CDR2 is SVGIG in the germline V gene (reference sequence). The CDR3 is CAWSPGTAFNIQYF. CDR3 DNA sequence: TGTGCCTGGAGTCCCGGGACAGCTTTTAACATTCAGTACTTC.

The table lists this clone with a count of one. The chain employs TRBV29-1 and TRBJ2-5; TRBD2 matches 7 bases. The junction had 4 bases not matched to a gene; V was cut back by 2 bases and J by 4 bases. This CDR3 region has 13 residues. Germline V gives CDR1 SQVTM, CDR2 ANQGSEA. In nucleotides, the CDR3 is TGCAGCGTTGAATGGGCTAGCGGAGAGACCCAGTACTTC. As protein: CSVEWASGETQYF.

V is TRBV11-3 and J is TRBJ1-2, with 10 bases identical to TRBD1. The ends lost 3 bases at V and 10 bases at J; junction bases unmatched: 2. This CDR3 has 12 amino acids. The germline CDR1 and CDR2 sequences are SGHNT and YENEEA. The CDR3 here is CASSLDRGVYTF. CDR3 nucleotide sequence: TGTGCCAGCAGCTTGGACAGGGGGGTCTACACCTTC.

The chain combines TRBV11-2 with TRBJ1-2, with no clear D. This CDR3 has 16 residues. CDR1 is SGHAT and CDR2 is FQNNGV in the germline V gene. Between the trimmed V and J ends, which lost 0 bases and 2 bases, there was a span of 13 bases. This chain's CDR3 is CASSLDPGRPNYGYTF. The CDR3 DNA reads TGTGCCAGCAGCTTAGATCCGGGCAGGCCGAACTATGGCTACACCTTC. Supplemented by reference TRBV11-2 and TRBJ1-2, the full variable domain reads EAGVAQSPRYKIIEKRQSVAFWCNPISGHATLYWYQQILGQGPKLLIQFQNNGVVDDSQLPKDRFSAERLKGVDSTLKIQPAKLEDSAVYLCASSLDPGRPNYGYTFGSGTRLTVV.

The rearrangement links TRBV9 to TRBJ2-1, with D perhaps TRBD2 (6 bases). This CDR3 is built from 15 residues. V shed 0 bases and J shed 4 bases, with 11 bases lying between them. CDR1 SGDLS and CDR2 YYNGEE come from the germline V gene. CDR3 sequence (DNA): TGTGCCAGCAGCGTAGGCGGGGAATCGTACAATGAGCAGTTCTTC. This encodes CASSVGGESYNEQFF.

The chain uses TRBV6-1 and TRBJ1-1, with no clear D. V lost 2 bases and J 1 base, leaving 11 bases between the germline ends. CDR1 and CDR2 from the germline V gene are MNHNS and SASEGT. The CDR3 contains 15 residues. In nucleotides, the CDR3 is TGTGCCAGCAGTGAAATTGTGGGGAAGAACACTGAAGCTTTCTTT. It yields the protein CASSEIVGKNTEAFF.

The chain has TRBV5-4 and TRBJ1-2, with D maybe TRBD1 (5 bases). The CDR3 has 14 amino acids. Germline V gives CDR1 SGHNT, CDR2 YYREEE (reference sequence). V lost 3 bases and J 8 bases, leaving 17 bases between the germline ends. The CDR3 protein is CASSWGDSRVGYTF. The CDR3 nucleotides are TGTGCCAGCAGCTGGGGGGATTCGAGGGTGGGCTACACCTTC. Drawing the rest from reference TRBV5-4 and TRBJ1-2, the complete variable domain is ETGVTQSPTHLIKTRGQQVTLRCSSQSGHNTVSWYQQALGQGPQFIFQYYREEENGRGNFPPRFSGLQFPNYSSELNVNALELDDSALYLCASSWGDSRVGYTFGSGTRLTVV.

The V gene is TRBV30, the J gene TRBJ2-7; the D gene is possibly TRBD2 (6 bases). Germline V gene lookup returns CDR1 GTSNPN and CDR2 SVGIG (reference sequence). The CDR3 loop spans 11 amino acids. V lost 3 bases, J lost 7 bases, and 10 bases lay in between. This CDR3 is CAWRGLGEQYF. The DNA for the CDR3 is TGTGCCTGGAGGGGACTGGGGGAGCAGTACTTC.

CDR3 protein: CASSQRRDQPQHF. CDR3 bases: TGCGCCAGCAGCCAAAGGCGCGATCAGCCCCAGCATTTT. The chain recombines TRBV4-1 with TRBJ1-5; no clear D. V shed 2 bases and J shed 5 bases, with 7 bases lying between them. The length of the CDR3 is 13 residues. Germline-derived CDR1 and CDR2 are MGHRA and YSYEKL.

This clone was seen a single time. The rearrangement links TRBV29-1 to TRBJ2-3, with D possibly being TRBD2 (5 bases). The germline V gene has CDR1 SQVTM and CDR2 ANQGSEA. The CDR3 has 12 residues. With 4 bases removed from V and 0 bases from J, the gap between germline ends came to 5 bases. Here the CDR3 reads CSVGTSTDTQYF. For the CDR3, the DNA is TGCAGCGTTGGGACTAGCACAGATACGCAGTATTTT.

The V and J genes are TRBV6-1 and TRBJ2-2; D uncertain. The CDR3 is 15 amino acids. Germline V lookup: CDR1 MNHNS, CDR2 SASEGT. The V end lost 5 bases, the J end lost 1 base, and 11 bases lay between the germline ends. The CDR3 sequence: CASSLSRLNTGELFF. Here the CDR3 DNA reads TGTGCCAGCAGTTTGTCCAGACTGAACACCGGGGAGCTGTTTTTT.

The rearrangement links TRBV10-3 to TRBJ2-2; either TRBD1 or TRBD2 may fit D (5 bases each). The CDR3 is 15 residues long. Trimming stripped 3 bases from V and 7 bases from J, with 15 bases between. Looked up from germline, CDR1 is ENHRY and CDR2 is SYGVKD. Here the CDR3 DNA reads TGTGCCATCAGTGAAATGTTGGGGGAGAACGGGGAGCTGTTTTTT. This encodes CAISEMLGENGELFF.

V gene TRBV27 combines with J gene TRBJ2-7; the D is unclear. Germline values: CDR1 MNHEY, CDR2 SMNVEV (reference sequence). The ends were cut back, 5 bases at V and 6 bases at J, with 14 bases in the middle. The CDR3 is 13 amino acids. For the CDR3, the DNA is TGTGCCAGCAGTCCCGGGCCCTACCTCGAGCAGTACTTC. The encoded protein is CASSPGPYLEQYF.

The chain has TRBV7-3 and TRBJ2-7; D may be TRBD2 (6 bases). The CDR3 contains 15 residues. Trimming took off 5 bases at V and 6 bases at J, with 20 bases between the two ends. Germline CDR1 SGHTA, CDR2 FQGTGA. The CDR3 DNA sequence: TGTGCCAGCAGCCCCCTGGGGGGAAAGAAGTTCGAGCAGTACTTC. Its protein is CASSPLGGKKFEQYF.

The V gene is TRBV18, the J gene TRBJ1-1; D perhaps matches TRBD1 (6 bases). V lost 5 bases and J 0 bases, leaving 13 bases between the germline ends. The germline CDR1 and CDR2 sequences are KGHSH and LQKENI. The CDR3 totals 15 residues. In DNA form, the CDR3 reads TGTGCCAGCTCAGAGCTCGGACAGTTGAACACTGAAGCTTTCTTT. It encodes CASSELGQLNTEAFF.

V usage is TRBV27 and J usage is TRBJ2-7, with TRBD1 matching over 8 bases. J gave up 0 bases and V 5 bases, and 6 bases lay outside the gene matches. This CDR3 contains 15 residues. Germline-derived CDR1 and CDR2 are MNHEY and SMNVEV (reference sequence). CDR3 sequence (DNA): TGTGCCAGCAGTGTGGGACAGGTCGCCTCCTACGAGCAGTACTTC. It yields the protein CASSVGQVASYEQYF.

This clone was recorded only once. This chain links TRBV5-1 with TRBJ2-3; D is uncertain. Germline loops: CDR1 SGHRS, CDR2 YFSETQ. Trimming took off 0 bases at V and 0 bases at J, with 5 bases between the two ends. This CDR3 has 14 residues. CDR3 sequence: CASSLDQSTDTQYF. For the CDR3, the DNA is TGCGCCAGCAGCTTGGACCAGAGCACAGATACGCAGTATTTT.

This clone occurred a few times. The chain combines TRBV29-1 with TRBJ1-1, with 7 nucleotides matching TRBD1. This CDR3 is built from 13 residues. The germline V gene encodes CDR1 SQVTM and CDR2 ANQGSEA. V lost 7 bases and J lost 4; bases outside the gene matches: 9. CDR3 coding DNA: TGCAGCGCTACACAGGGGCCCGGCACTGAAGCTTTCTTT. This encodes CSATQGPGTEAFF. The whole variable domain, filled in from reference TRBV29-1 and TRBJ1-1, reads SAVISQKPSRDICQRGTSLTIQCQVDSQVTMMFWYRQQPGQSLTLIATANQGSEATYESGFVIDKFPISRPNLTFSTLTVSNMSPEDSSIYLCSATQGPGTEAFFGQGTRLTVV.

CDR3 sequence: CSVEPDRGPGANVLTF. The CDR3 coding sequence is TGCAGCGTTGAGCCGGACAGGGGGCCTGGGGCCAACGTCCTGACTTTC. This chain joins TRBV29-1 and TRBJ2-6; the match to TRBD1 covers 11 bases. Germline values: CDR1 SQVTM, CDR2 ANQGSEA. The CDR3 is 16 amino acids. V lost 3 bases to trimming and J lost 2 bases; unmatched junction nucleotides: 3.

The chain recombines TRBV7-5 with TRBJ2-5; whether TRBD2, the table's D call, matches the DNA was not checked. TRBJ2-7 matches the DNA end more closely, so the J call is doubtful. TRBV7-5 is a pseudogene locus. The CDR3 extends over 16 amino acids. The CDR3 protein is CVRSSGTSGIQYEQYF. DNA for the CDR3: TGTGTCAGAAGCTCGGGGACTAGTGGGATACAATACGAGCAGTACTTC.

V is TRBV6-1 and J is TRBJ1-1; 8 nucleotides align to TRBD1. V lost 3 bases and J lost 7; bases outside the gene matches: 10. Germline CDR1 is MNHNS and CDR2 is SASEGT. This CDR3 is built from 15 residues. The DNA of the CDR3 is TGTGCCAGCAGTGAGCGCGGCAGGGGGCTGGGTGAAGCTTTCTTT. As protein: CASSERGRGLGEAFF.

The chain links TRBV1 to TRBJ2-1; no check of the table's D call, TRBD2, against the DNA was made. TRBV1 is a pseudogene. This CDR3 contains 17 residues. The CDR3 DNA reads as TGCACCAGCAGCTGGACTAGCGGGAGGGTCTCCTACAATGAGCAGTTCTTC. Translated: CTSSWTSGRVSYNEQFF.

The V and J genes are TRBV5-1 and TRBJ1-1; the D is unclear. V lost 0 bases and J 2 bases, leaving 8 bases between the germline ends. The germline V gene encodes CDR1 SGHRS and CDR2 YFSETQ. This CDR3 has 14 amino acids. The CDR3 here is CASSLGAGNTEAFF. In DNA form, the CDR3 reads TGCGCCAGCAGCTTGGGGGCAGGTAACACTGAAGCTTTCTTT.

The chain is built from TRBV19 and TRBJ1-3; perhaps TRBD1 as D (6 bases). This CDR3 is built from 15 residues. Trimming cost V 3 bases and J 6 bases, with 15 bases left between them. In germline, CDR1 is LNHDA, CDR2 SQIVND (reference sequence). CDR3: CASSISGVAPNTIYF. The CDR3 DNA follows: TGTGCCAGTAGTATCTCAGGGGTGGCTCCAAACACCATATATTTT.

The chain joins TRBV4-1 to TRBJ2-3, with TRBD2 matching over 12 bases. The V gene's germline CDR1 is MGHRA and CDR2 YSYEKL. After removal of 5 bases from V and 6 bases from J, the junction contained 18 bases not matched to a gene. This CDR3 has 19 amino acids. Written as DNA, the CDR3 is TGCGCCAGCAGCAGAAGCGGACTAGCGGGATCCAATCTACTGGATACGCAGTATTTT. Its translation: CASSRSGLAGSNLLDTQYF.

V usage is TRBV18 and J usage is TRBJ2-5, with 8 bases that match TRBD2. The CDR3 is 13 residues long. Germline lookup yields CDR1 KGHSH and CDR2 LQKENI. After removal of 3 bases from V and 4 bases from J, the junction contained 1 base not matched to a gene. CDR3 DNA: TGTGCCAGCTCACCGAGCGGGAGAGAGACCCAGTACTTC. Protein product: CASSPSGRETQYF. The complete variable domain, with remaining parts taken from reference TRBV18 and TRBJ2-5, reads NAGVMQNPRHLVRRRGQEARLRCSPMKGHSHVYWYRQLPEEGLKFMVYLQKENIIDESGMPKERFSAEFPKEGPSILRIQQVVRGDSAAYFCASSPSGRETQYFGPGTRLLVL.

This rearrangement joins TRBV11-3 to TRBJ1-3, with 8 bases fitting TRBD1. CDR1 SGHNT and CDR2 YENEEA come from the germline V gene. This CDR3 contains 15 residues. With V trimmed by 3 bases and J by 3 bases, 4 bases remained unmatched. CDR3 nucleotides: TGTGCCAGCAGCTTGGACAGGGCTAGTGGAAACACCATATATTTT. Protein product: CASSLDRASGNTIYF.

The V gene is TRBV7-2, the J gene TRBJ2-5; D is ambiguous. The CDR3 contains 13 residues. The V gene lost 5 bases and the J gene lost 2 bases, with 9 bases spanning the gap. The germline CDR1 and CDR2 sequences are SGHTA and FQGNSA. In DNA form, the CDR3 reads TGTGCCAGCAGCCCGCGACATCAAGAGACCCAGTACTTC. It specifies CASSPRHQETQYF.